The entry below describes one T cell receptor beta chain. This sample is part of a study of blood T cell repertoires in COVID-19. Overall study context: Acute and convalescent COVID-19 specimens originated in the United States, Italy and Spain. Nucleic acid was either cDNA or gDNA, and it came from T cells, B-cell-depleted T cells, or PBMCs.

Per the original methods: Researchers report that nucleated cell counts were estimated from reference gene primer amplification. Profiling relied on immunoSEQ multiplex PCR, and the TCRdb table lists in-frame clones only, not all of them. V and J calls and clone size follow that table, whereas D and trimming were derived from the DNA. The sample contains some 200,000 clones, about 78% of which appear only once. Between the trimmed V and J ends, which lost 2 bases and 4 bases, there was a span of 11 bases. Germline values: CDR1 KGHSH, CDR2 LQKENI. CDR3 length equals 15 residues. The receptor was isolated from a woman aged 45-65 years with active or convalescent COVID-19. The chain uses TRBV18 and TRBJ1-4; a possible D gene is TRBD1 (5 bases). The specimen was peripheral blood. CDR3 region: CASSPSIQGNEKLFF. In nucleotides, the CDR3 is TGTGCCAGCTCACCAAGTATCCAGGGTAATGAAAAACTGTTTTTT. Combining the CDR3 with reference TRBV18 and TRBJ1-4 gives the whole variable domain NAGVMQNPRHLVRRRGQEARLRCSPMKGHSHVYWYRQLPEEGLKFMVYLQKENIIDESGMPKERFSAEFPKEGPSILRIQQVVRGDSAAYFCASSPSIQGNEKLFFGSGTQLSVL.